This passage covers 12 T cell receptor beta chains from one sample sequenced in a study of T cell responses to AZD1222 COVID-19 vaccine. Method: immunoSEQ multiplex PCR; TCRdb's copy keeps in-frame clones and lacks some. The sample shows 120,000 to 150,000 clones, around nine tenths of them seen only once. The material sequenced was peripheral blood, taken on day 0 of MenACWY control vaccination. The receptors were sampled from an adult in good health.

The chain employs TRBV13 and TRBJ1-6; D ambiguous. The V end was cut by 1 base, the J end by 0 bases, with 7 bases between. The CDR3 is 16 amino acids. The V gene's germline CDR1 is PRHDT and CDR2 FYEKMQ (reference sequence). Here the CDR3 DNA reads TGTGCCAGCAGCTTAGCTGGGGTCTCCTATAATTCACCCCTCCACTTT. This gives the protein CASSLAGVSYNSPLHF.

As for this clone: Germline is not matched at one junction end, which may reflect a read error. V is TRBV10-3 and J is TRBJ1-3; the D gene is possibly TRBD1 (5 bases). Per the germline V gene, CDR1 is ENHRY and CDR2 is SYGVKD. There are 16 residues in the CDR3. DNA for the CDR3: TGTGCCATCAGTCTTGGGACCGTTGCAGGAGGAAACATCATATATTTT. Protein: CAISLGTVAGGNIIYF.

V and J are TRBV10-2 and TRBJ2-2; D uncertain. Trimming stripped 5 bases from V and 2 bases from J, with 9 bases between. Per the germline V gene, CDR1 is WSHSY and CDR2 is SAAADI. CDR3 length: 14 amino acids. The chain's CDR3 is CASSRAPNTGELFF. In DNA, the CDR3 is TGCGCCAGCAGTCGAGCGCCAAACACCGGGGAGCTGTTTTTT.

The chain couples TRBV19 to TRBJ2-3, with TRBD2 as a possible D gene (6 bases). The CDR3 totals 15 residues. Trimming cost V 6 bases and J 0 bases, with 13 bases left between them. The germline gives CDR1 LNHDA, CDR2 SQIVND (reference sequence). In DNA form, the CDR3 reads TGTGCCAGTAGGACGGGACTCCAAAGCACAGATACGCAGTATTTT. This sequence encodes CASRTGLQSTDTQYF.

The sample holds a few counts of this clone. The rearrangement links TRBV15 to TRBJ2-7; 9 bases are a match to TRBD1. CDR3 size: 16 residues. J lost 5 bases, V lost 0 bases, and 8 bases had no gene match. Germline-derived CDR1 and CDR2 are LNHNV and YYDKDF (reference sequence). CDR3 DNA: TGTGCCACCAGCAGAGAACCCACAGGGGGCTTGCACGAGCAGTACTTC. It yields the protein CATSREPTGGLHEQYF.

The gene calls are TRBV10-3 and TRBJ2-1; TRBD1 aligns across 9 bases. Germline V gene data show CDR1 as ENHRY and CDR2 as SYGVKD. The CDR3 length is 13 residues. J lost 8 bases, V lost 6 bases, and 5 bases had no gene match. DNA for the CDR3: TGTGCCATCAGGCGGGACAGGGATTATGAGCAGTTCTTC. Translated, it gives CAIRRDRDYEQFF.

This rearrangement joins TRBV9 to TRBJ2-1; D may match TRBD1 or TRBD2 (5 bases each). Germline CDR1 SGDLS, CDR2 YYNGEE. V dropped 4 bases and J dropped 12 bases, with 17 bases sitting between them. This CDR3 is 13 amino acids long. The CDR3 DNA is TGTGCCAGCAGCCAATCCCGGGGCTCGGGGCAGTTCTTC. Amino acid sequence: CASSQSRGSGQFF.

The chain uses TRBV28 and TRBJ2-7; 7 bases are a match to TRBD2. Germline loops: CDR1 MDHEN, CDR2 SYDVKM. The CDR3 length is 13 residues. Unmatched junction bases numbered 8, after V lost 6 bases and J lost 6 bases. In nucleotides, the CDR3 is TGTGCCAGCAGCACCCCGGGGGAGGGCGAGCAGTACTTC. It codes for CASSTPGEGEQYF.

V is TRBV3-1 (or the pseudogene TRBV3-2) and J is TRBJ2-7, with 8 bases matching TRBD1. This CDR3 contains 16 residues. The germline V gene encodes CDR1 LGHDT and CDR2 YNNKEL (reference sequence). V shed 3 bases, J shed 1 base, and the junction held 8 bases outside the gene matches. The CDR3 sequence is CASSHSWTGTSYEQYF. CDR3 bases: TGTGCCAGCAGCCATAGTTGGACAGGGACATCCTACGAGCAGTACTTC.

The chain couples TRBV7-9 to TRBJ1-2; 9 bases match TRBD1. Germline V gene lookup returns CDR1 SEHNR and CDR2 FQNEAQ (reference sequence). V shed 6 bases and J 6 bases; nucleotides not matched to a gene: 11. The length of the CDR3 is 15 residues. CDR3: CASSRAGTGSHGYTF. The CDR3 bases are TGTGCCAGCAGTCGAGCGGGGACAGGGAGCCATGGCTACACCTTC.

CDR3 nucleotides: TGCGCCAGCAGCTTGGTTTCCGGGACAGGGGAAGAGACCCAGTACTTC. Encoded protein: CASSLVSGTGEETQYF. This chain connects TRBV5-1 to TRBJ2-5; 10 bases map to TRBD1. Germline V lookup: CDR1 SGHRS, CDR2 YFSETQ. Trimming at V came to 0 bases and at J to 3 bases, leaving 5 bases not matched to a gene. This CDR3 is built from 16 residues. The variable domain in full, completed from reference TRBV5-1 and TRBJ2-5, reads KAGVTQTPRYLIKTRGQQVTLSCSPISGHRSVSWYQQTPGQGLQFLFEYFSETQRNKGNFPGRFSGRQFSNSRSEMNVSTLELGDSALYLCASSLVSGTGEETQYFGPGTRLLVL.

With respect to this clone: Other nucleotide sequences in the sample specify the same CDR3. This chain links TRBV9 with TRBJ1-1; D gene uncertain. Deletions cut 0 bases from V and 1 base from J, with 10 bases between. This CDR3 spans 15 amino acids. From germline, CDR1 is SGDLS and CDR2 YYNGEE. CDR3 sequence reads: CASSVGGGRNTEAFF. The CDR3 DNA sequence: TGTGCCAGCAGCGTAGGGGGAGGAAGGAACACTGAAGCTTTCTTT.